The 14 T cell receptor beta chains presented below share a single source sample, sequenced in a study of shared clonotypes between healthy human individuals. Some clones are missing from TCRdb's copy, which holds only in-frame ones; the method was immunoSEQ multiplex PCR. The table lists around 1 million clones, about three quarters of them singletons. Material for sequencing was memory CD4+ T cells sorted from blood. Subset meaning: CD45RA-negative fraction. Receptors originate from a man aged 18 to 29 in good health.

This clone was seen only once. The V and J genes are TRBV28 and TRBJ1-4; tentative D call: TRBD1 (5 bases). CDR1 and CDR2 (germline): MDHEN, SYDVKM. CDR3 length: 15 residues. The V and J ends lost 6 bases and 8 bases respectively, with 19 bases between them. The CDR3 reads CASSFGGGTWEKLFF. The CDR3 DNA follows: TGTGCCAGCAGCTTCGGGGGGGGTACGTGGGAAAAACTGTTTTTT.

On this clone itself: With a much larger clone just one base away, this may be a read error. V usage is TRBV11-3 and J usage is TRBJ2-2; unclear D gene. Looked up from germline, CDR1 is SGHNT and CDR2 is YENEEA. V was trimmed by 6 bases and J by 2 bases, leaving 4 bases between them. This CDR3 comprises 12 residues. CDR3 region: CASRLNTGELFF. The DNA for the CDR3 is TGTGCCAGCAGATTAAACACCGGGGAGCTGTTTTTT.

V is TRBV30 and J is TRBJ2-7; D possibly corresponds to TRBD1 (6 bases). The ends were cut back, 0 bases at V and 5 bases at J, with 14 bases in the middle. The CDR3 totals 14 residues. Per the germline V gene, CDR1 is GTSNPN and CDR2 is SVGIG (reference sequence). The CDR3 DNA sequence: TGTGCCTGGAGTGTAACAGGGCTGGTTCACGAGCAGTACTTC. Its translation is CAWSVTGLVHEQYF.

The rearrangement links TRBV30 to TRBJ2-2; D is possibly TRBD2 (6 bases). The V gene lost 0 bases and the J gene lost 6 bases, with 11 bases spanning the gap. CDR3 size: 14 residues. Germline V gene sequence: CDR1 GTSNPN, CDR2 SVGIG (reference sequence). The CDR3 spells CAWSVGRRSGELFF. In DNA, the CDR3 is TGTGCCTGGAGTGTTGGGAGGAGGTCCGGGGAGCTGTTTTTT.

The chain employs TRBV18 and TRBJ1-4; 9 positions agree with TRBD1. V gave up 4 bases and J gave up 0 bases; unmatched junction bases: 9. CDR1 is KGHSH and CDR2 is LQKENI in the germline V gene. The CDR3 consists of 18 residues. This chain's CDR3 is CASSRSTRQGATNEKLFF. CDR3 DNA sequence: TGTGCCAGCTCACGGAGTACTCGACAGGGGGCAACTAATGAAAAACTGTTTTTT. Looking up the rest from reference TRBV18 and TRBJ1-4 gives the full variable domain: NAGVMQNPRHLVRRRGQEARLRCSPMKGHSHVYWYRQLPEEGLKFMVYLQKENIIDESGMPKERFSAEFPKEGPSILRIQQVVRGDSAAYFCASSRSTRQGATNEKLFFGSGTQLSVL.

The CDR3 protein is CASSLWESSTDTQYF. In DNA form, the CDR3 reads TGTGCCAGCAGCTTGTGGGAGTCTAGCACAGATACGCAGTATTTT. The chain employs TRBV5-5 and TRBJ2-3; weak D call: TRBD2 (5 bases). Germline CDR1 SGHKS, CDR2 YYEKEE (reference sequence). This CDR3 is 15 amino acids long. The ends were cut back, 1 base at V and 0 bases at J, with 9 bases in the middle.

The chain's CDR3 is CASSYDGTSGGAFF. CDR3 DNA sequence: TGTGCCAGCAGTTACGACGGGACCTCGGGCGGAGCTTTCTTT. The rearrangement links TRBV6-5 to TRBJ1-1, with a possible D match to TRBD1 (5 bases). V gave up 2 bases and J gave up 10 bases, with 17 bases separating them. CDR1 and CDR2 (germline): MNHEY, SVGAGI. The CDR3 loop spans 14 amino acids.

This clone has just one count. The chain recombines TRBV30 with TRBJ2-3; D is possibly TRBD2 (5 bases). Germline CDR1 GTSNPN, CDR2 SVGIG (reference sequence). CDR3 length: 12 amino acids. Trimming pared 5 bases from V and 5 bases from J, leaving 11 bases between. The CDR3 DNA sequence: TGTGCCTGGGATACTGGGAGAGATACGCAGTATTTT. This translates into CAWDTGRDTQYF. The entire variable domain, with the rest obtained from reference TRBV30 and TRBJ2-3, is as follows: SQTIHQWPATLVQPVGSPLSLECTVEGTSNPNLYWYRQAAGRGLQLLFYSVGIGQISSEVPQNLSASRPQDRQFILSSKKLLLSDSGFYLCAWDTGRDTQYFGPGTRLTVL.

V usage is TRBV4-3 and J usage is TRBJ2-1; D call uncertain. CDR3 length equals 15 residues. Germline V CDR1 and CDR2: LGHNA, YSLEER. V lost 0 bases and J lost 7, with 13 bases in between. CDR3 in amino acids: CASSQDELLRNEQFF. The DNA of the CDR3 is TGCGCCAGCAGCCAAGATGAGCTCCTGAGAAATGAGCAGTTCTTC.

The rearrangement uses TRBV14 and TRBJ1-2; 8 bases match TRBD1. Trimming cost V 4 bases and J 8 bases; bases outside gene matches: 12. This CDR3 has 15 residues. The V gene's germline CDR1 is SGHDN and CDR2 FVKESK. This CDR3 reads CASSLYAGGLGGYTF. DNA of the CDR3: TGTGCCAGCAGCCTGTATGCAGGGGGCCTGGGGGGCTACACCTTC.

CDR3 protein: CASSPPGGYSTDTQYF. The CDR3 DNA reads TGTGCCAGCAGCCCCCCCGGCGGGTATAGCACAGATACGCAGTATTTT. The chain employs TRBV7-8 and TRBJ2-3; maybe TRBD2 (5 bases). The V end was cut by 5 bases, the J end by 0 bases, with 15 bases between. CDR1 is SGHVS and CDR2 is FQNEAQ in the germline V gene. The length of the CDR3 is 16 residues.

This clone was detected once. The chain employs TRBV6-5 and TRBJ2-1, with 10 bases fitting TRBD2. The CDR3 covers 14 residues. J lost 7 bases, V lost 6 bases, and 6 bases had no gene match. The germline CDR1 and CDR2 sequences are MNHEY and SVGAGI. The DNA for the CDR3 is TGTGCCAGCAGAGGACTAGCGGATAGAAATGAGCAGTTCTTC. Its translation is CASRGLADRNEQFF.

The chain combines TRBV9 with TRBJ1-2, with a tentative D call TRBD1 (5 bases). V was cut by 3 bases and J by 4 bases, with 16 bases left in between. The CDR3 sequence is 15 residues long. Germline assignment: CDR1 SGDLS and CDR2 YYNGEE. CDR3 sequence reads: CASSAEQDPSYGYTF. The CDR3 DNA reads TGTGCCAGCAGCGCAGAACAGGACCCCAGCTATGGCTACACCTTC.

V gene TRBV27 combines with J gene TRBJ1-4; 9 bases fit TRBD1. J was trimmed by 3 bases and V by 6 bases; bases with no gene match: 8. The CDR3 has 16 amino acids. CDR1 is MNHEY, CDR2 SMNVEV, per germline (reference sequence). DNA of the CDR3: TGTGCCAGCAGAACCGGGACAGGGAACCCTAATGAAAAACTGTTTTTT. As protein: CASRTGTGNPNEKLFF.